This TCR beta chain emerged from a study of OX40 agonist ivuxolimab in advanced cancers. The data were produced by immunoSEQ multiplex PCR, yet TCRdb's version contains in-frame clones alone and is incomplete. The data hold approximately 68,000 clones, with roughly 90% observed a single time. This CDR3 region has 13 residues. Per the germline V gene, CDR1 is SGHAT and CDR2 is FQNNGV. The ends were cut back, 5 bases at V and 2 bases at J, with 9 bases in the middle. The chain combines TRBV11-2 with TRBJ2-5; D is unclear. This receptor was identified in an adult with an advanced solid tumor such as melanoma, head and neck, liver or kidney cancer. The starting material was CD4+ or CD8+ T cells sorted from blood, obtained in a trial of the OX40 agonist ivuxolimab. For the CDR3, the DNA is TGTGCCAGCAGCCATGGGAATCAAGAGACCCAGTACTTC. Amino acid sequence: CASSHGNQETQYF.